The rows below give T cell receptor beta chains drawn from one sample of a study of vaccination and CD4 T cells after COVID-19. These receptors have no identified antigens. From the PCR reads, TCRdb called clonotypes with MiXCR, one entry per CDR3 protein. The sample lists about 11,000 distinct CDR3 sequences; approximately 52% were seen once. What was sequenced was CD4+ T cells from blood, cultured in vitro. These receptors originate from a human donor who had recovered from COVID-19. Both conserved end residues are part of each CDR3. Fields, in order: V gene, D gene, clone size, J gene, CDR3 DNA, CDR3 protein. The D gene is left open where the match is weak. Size tells how often a clone was seen (once, few, many) or the class of an expanded clone, and some rows leave it out.

V gene: TRBV12-3/TRBV12-4; D gene: TRBD2; clone size: .; J gene: TRBJ2-5; CDR3 DNA: TGTGCCAGCAGTTTTTCCAGCGGGAGGGCGGAGACCCAGTACTTC; CDR3 protein: CASSFSSGRAETQYF
V gene: TRBV20-1; D gene: .; clone size: few; J gene: TRBJ1-1; CDR3 DNA: TGCAGTGCTAATCACAGGGATACGGCTTTCTTT; CDR3 protein: CSANHRDTAFF
V gene: TRBV7-8; D gene: TRBD1; clone size: few; J gene: TRBJ1-2; CDR3 DNA: TGTGCCAGCAGCTTACAGGGGGCTGGCTACACCTTC; CDR3 protein: CASSLQGAGYTF
V gene: TRBV2; D gene: .; clone size: .; J gene: TRBJ1-1; CDR3 DNA: TGTGCCAGCAGTGGGGGGACTTATTTCGGCACTGAAGCTTTCTTT; CDR3 protein: CASSGGTYFGTEAFF
V gene: TRBV20-1; D gene: .; clone size: .; J gene: TRBJ1-5; CDR3 DNA: TGCAGTGCTAGAGATTTGCCAGGCAATCAGCCCCAGCATTTT; CDR3 protein: CSARDLPGNQPQHF
V gene: TRBV6-5; D gene: .; clone size: few; J gene: TRBJ2-3; CDR3 DNA: TGTGCCAGCAGTTATCATGCGATCACAGATACGCAGTATTTT; CDR3 protein: CASSYHAITDTQYF
V gene: TRBV20-1; D gene: .; clone size: .; J gene: TRBJ2-3; CDR3 DNA: TGCAGTGCTAGGATTACCAGGTTTGGAGATACGCAGTATTTT; CDR3 protein: CSARITRFGDTQYF
V gene: TRBV11-2; D gene: .; clone size: .; J gene: TRBJ2-3; CDR3 DNA: TGTGCCAGCAGCTCAAGCCGGCTGCGACTAGAGGAAGATACGCAGTATTTT; CDR3 protein: CASSSSRLRLEEDTQYF
V gene: TRBV19; D gene: .; clone size: once; J gene: TRBJ2-2; CDR3 DNA: TGTGCCAGTACCTTTAGCGGAACCGGGGAGCTGTTTTTT; CDR3 protein: CASTFSGTGELFF
V gene: TRBV12-3/TRBV12-4; D gene: TRBD2; clone size: .; J gene: TRBJ2-7; CDR3 DNA: TGTGCCAGCAGTTTAGGGCGGGAGGGCTACGAGCAGTACTTC; CDR3 protein: CASSLGREGYEQYF
V gene: TRBV6-1; D gene: .; clone size: few; J gene: TRBJ2-5; CDR3 DNA: TGTGCCAGCAGCGCTACAGGGTTGGAGACCCAGTACTTC; CDR3 protein: CASSATGLETQYF
V gene: TRBV6-1; D gene: .; clone size: .; J gene: TRBJ1-5; CDR3 DNA: TGTGCCAGCAGCCAGCCGCCCTTGAGGGCCCAGCATTTT; CDR3 protein: CASSQPPLRAQHF
V gene: TRBV20-1; D gene: .; clone size: once; J gene: TRBJ1-1; CDR3 DNA: TGCAGTGCTAGAGAATGGGGGGAGAACACTGAAGCTTTCTTT; CDR3 protein: CSAREWGENTEAFF
V gene: TRBV5-4; D gene: .; clone size: .; J gene: TRBJ2-7; CDR3 DNA: TGTGCCAGCAGCTTTGGGGGAGGGGGCTACGAGCAGTACTTC; CDR3 protein: CASSFGGGGYEQYF
V gene: TRBV29-1; D gene: TRBD1; clone size: .; J gene: TRBJ2-7; CDR3 DNA: TGCAGCGTCGCTAACAGGGGCCCGAGCTACGAGCAGTACTTC; CDR3 protein: CSVANRGPSYEQYF
V gene: TRBV20-1; D gene: .; clone size: few; J gene: TRBJ2-1; CDR3 DNA: TGCAGTGCTAACGTGTACAATGAGCAGTTCTTC; CDR3 protein: CSANVYNEQFF
V gene: TRBV5-1; D gene: .; clone size: .; J gene: TRBJ1-2; CDR3 DNA: TGCGCCAGCAGCTTCGCGGACAAGGTGGAGGGCTACACCTTC; CDR3 protein: CASSFADKVEGYTF
V gene: TRBV6-1; D gene: TRBD1; clone size: .; J gene: TRBJ2-2; CDR3 DNA: TGTGCCAGCAGTACACAATTAACAGGGGGTGGGGAGCTGTTTTTT; CDR3 protein: CASSTQLTGGGELFF
V gene: TRBV7-9; D gene: TRBD2; clone size: .; J gene: TRBJ2-4; CDR3 DNA: TGTGCCAGCAGCCTATCGGGAGGGATCGTAGCCAAAAACATTCAGTACTTC; CDR3 protein: CASSLSGGIVAKNIQYF
V gene: TRBV27; D gene: .; clone size: .; J gene: TRBJ1-2; CDR3 DNA: TGTGCCAGCAGTTTCGACAGGTACAATGGCTACACCTTC; CDR3 protein: CASSFDRYNGYTF
V gene: TRBV20-1; D gene: .; clone size: few; J gene: TRBJ1-5; CDR3 DNA: TGCAGTGCTAGTGAGGCCAGGGCACAGCCCCAGCATTTT; CDR3 protein: CSASEARAQPQHF
V gene: TRBV7-3; D gene: .; clone size: few; J gene: TRBJ1-5; CDR3 DNA: TGTGCCAGCAGCTTTCAGGGCGGCCAGCCCCAGCATTTT; CDR3 protein: CASSFQGGQPQHF
V gene: TRBV20-1; D gene: TRBD2; clone size: .; J gene: TRBJ2-7; CDR3 DNA: TGCAGTGCTAGAAGGCCTAGCGGGAGCTACGAGCAGTACTTC; CDR3 protein: CSARRPSGSYEQYF
V gene: TRBV20-1; D gene: TRBD2; clone size: once; J gene: TRBJ2-1; CDR3 DNA: TGCAGTGCTCGGACTAGCGGCCAACTCTACAATGAGCAGTTCTTC; CDR3 protein: CSARTSGQLYNEQFF
V gene: TRBV12-3/TRBV12-4; D gene: .; clone size: .; J gene: TRBJ1-5; CDR3 DNA: TGTGCCACAGCTAGGAGACAAGCGCAGCCCCAGCATTTT; CDR3 protein: CATARRQAQPQHF
V gene: TRBV2; D gene: TRBD1; clone size: .; J gene: TRBJ2-5; CDR3 DNA: TGTGCCAGCAGTGGAAACAGGGGGTACCAAGAGACCCAGTACTTC; CDR3 protein: CASSGNRGYQETQYF
V gene: TRBV28; D gene: TRBD1; clone size: .; J gene: TRBJ2-3; CDR3 DNA: TGTGCCAGCAGTTTGTGGACAGGACACACAGATACGCAGTATTTT; CDR3 protein: CASSLWTGHTDTQYF
V gene: TRBV7-2; D gene: TRBD2; clone size: .; J gene: TRBJ2-3; CDR3 DNA: TGTGCCAGCAGCTTGAGGGGTTCCGCGGGAGCAAGATTTAGGGATACGCAGTATTTT; CDR3 protein: CASSLRGSAGARFRDTQYF
V gene: TRBV7-2; D gene: .; clone size: few; J gene: TRBJ2-1; CDR3 DNA: TGTGCCAGCAGCCGACTAGTCTCCTTTATGGGTGAGCAGTTCTTC; CDR3 protein: CASSRLVSFMGEQFF
V gene: TRBV6-2/TRBV6-3; D gene: .; clone size: .; J gene: TRBJ2-7; CDR3 DNA: TGTGCCAGCAGGCGTACTAGTTACTACGAGCAGTACTTC; CDR3 protein: CASRRTSYYEQYF
V gene: TRBV19; D gene: .; clone size: few; J gene: TRBJ1-2; CDR3 DNA: TGTGCCAGTAGTACCCCAGGGAAACAAACCACCGGCTACACCTTC; CDR3 protein: CASSTPGKQTTGYTF
V gene: TRBV20-1; D gene: TRBD2; clone size: .; J gene: TRBJ2-5; CDR3 DNA: TGCAGTGCCGAAGCGGGGACTAGCGGGAGGAGGGGGGAGACCCAGTACTTC; CDR3 protein: CSAEAGTSGRRGETQYF
V gene: TRBV6-5; D gene: .; clone size: few; J gene: TRBJ1-5; CDR3 DNA: TGTGCCAGCAGTTACCATCCCAACGTGCCCCAGCATTTT; CDR3 protein: CASSYHPNVPQHF
V gene: TRBV30; D gene: .; clone size: .; J gene: TRBJ2-5; CDR3 DNA: TGTGCCTGGAGTGTACGGGGAGTCCAAGAGACCCAGTACTTC; CDR3 protein: CAWSVRGVQETQYF
V gene: TRBV20-1; D gene: .; clone size: few; J gene: TRBJ1-1; CDR3 DNA: TGCAGTGCTACTCCCTTTGACCGAATGAACACTGAAGCTTTCTTT; CDR3 protein: CSATPFDRMNTEAFF
V gene: TRBV5-1; D gene: .; clone size: .; J gene: TRBJ2-2; CDR3 DNA: TGCGCCAGCAGTAAGGCTACGAACACCGGGGAGCTGTTTTTT; CDR3 protein: CASSKATNTGELFF
V gene: TRBV28; D gene: .; clone size: .; J gene: TRBJ1-5; CDR3 DNA: TGTGCCAGCAGAGGGACAAATCAGCCCCAGCATTTT; CDR3 protein: CASRGTNQPQHF
V gene: TRBV21-1; D gene: .; clone size: .; J gene: TRBJ2-7; CDR3 DNA: TGTGCCAGCAGCAATCGAACTACCTACGAGCAGTACTTC; CDR3 protein: CASSNRTTYEQYF
V gene: TRBV20-1; D gene: .; clone size: .; J gene: TRBJ1-1; CDR3 DNA: TGCAGTGCTAGAGATCGTAGGGGATGGAACACTGAAGCTTTCTTT; CDR3 protein: CSARDRRGWNTEAFF